This T cell receptor beta chain was identified in a study of cytomegalovirus exposure and HLA in healthy donors. The ends were cut back, 5 bases at V and 4 bases at J, with 13 bases in the middle. The CDR3 is 14 amino acids. Germline CDR1 SGHTA, CDR2 FQGNSA. The PCR employed 60 Vbeta primers together with 13 Jbeta primers. Assay: immunoSEQ multiplex PCR; the TCRdb copy retains only in-frame clones and omits some. This table holds about 170,000 clones, around 85% found once. Specimen: PBMCs. This clonotype originated in a male donor in good health and CMV-seronegative. The chain carries TRBV7-2 and TRBJ2-3; D may be TRBD2 (6 bases). Written as DNA, the CDR3 is TGTGCCAGCAGCCCTGTGGAGGGCCCAGATACGCAGTATTTT. It is translated as CASSPVEGPDTQYF.